A selection of T cell receptor beta chains follows, all from one sample in a study of T cells after yellow fever vaccination. Each CDR3 protein is one row after TCRdb ran MiXCR on the 5' RACE reads. Of 280,000 or so distinct CDR3 sequences listed, less than 9.5% were seen once; the top ten hold around 3.1%. Sequencing used CD4+ T cells sorted from PBMCs, obtained 5 days after the yellow fever booster vaccination. The receptors come from a man aged 18-30 years who received the YFV17D yellow fever vaccine. The CDR3 runs from the conserved cysteine through the conserved F or W. D genes are given only for firm matches. A row's size may be missing; if present it is once, few, many or a size class.

D gene: -; J gene: TRBJ1-5; V gene: TRBV20-1; clone size: few; CDR3 protein: CSAKLGLAQHF; CDR3 DNA: TGCAGTGCTAAGTTGGGTTTGGCCCAGCATTTT
D gene: -; J gene: TRBJ2-1; V gene: TRBV7-2; clone size: -; CDR3 protein: CASSSTQGNEQFF; CDR3 DNA: TGTGCCAGCAGCTCCACTCAGGGGAATGAGCAGTTCTTC
D gene: -; J gene: TRBJ1-2; V gene: TRBV20-1; clone size: -; CDR3 protein: CSASDTYYGYTF; CDR3 DNA: TGCAGTGCCTCTGACACCTACTATGGCTACACCTTC
D gene: TRBD1; J gene: TRBJ1-5; V gene: TRBV7-9; clone size: many; CDR3 protein: CASSLARQGANQPQHF; CDR3 DNA: TGTGCCAGCAGCTTAGCCAGACAGGGGGCCAATCAGCCCCAGCATTTT
D gene: TRBD1; J gene: TRBJ2-3; V gene: TRBV3-1; clone size: many; CDR3 protein: CASSPRDRGHLDADTQYF; CDR3 DNA: TGTGCCAGCAGCCCCCGGGACAGGGGGCATCTGGACGCAGATACGCAGTATTTT
D gene: -; J gene: TRBJ2-2; V gene: TRBV11-2; clone size: -; CDR3 protein: CASSLEPHPGELFF; CDR3 DNA: TGTGCCAGCAGCTTAGAACCCCACCCCGGGGAGCTGTTTTTT
D gene: TRBD1; J gene: TRBJ2-3; V gene: TRBV10-3; clone size: many; CDR3 protein: CAISSRGDTQYF; CDR3 DNA: TGTGCCATCAGTTCCAGGGGGGATACGCAGTATTTT
D gene: -; J gene: TRBJ1-3; V gene: TRBV6-5; clone size: many; CDR3 protein: CASRARSSGNTIYF; CDR3 DNA: TGTGCCAGCAGGGCACGGAGCTCTGGAAACACCATATATTTT
D gene: -; J gene: TRBJ2-3; V gene: TRBV12-3/TRBV12-4; clone size: -; CDR3 protein: CASRLGTDTQYF; CDR3 DNA: TGTGCCAGCAGGCTGGGCACAGATACGCAGTATTTT
D gene: TRBD2; J gene: TRBJ2-3; V gene: TRBV5-1; clone size: few; CDR3 protein: CASSSGGPFPDTQYF; CDR3 DNA: TGCGCCAGCAGCTCGGGGGGGCCTTTTCCAGATACGCAGTATTTT